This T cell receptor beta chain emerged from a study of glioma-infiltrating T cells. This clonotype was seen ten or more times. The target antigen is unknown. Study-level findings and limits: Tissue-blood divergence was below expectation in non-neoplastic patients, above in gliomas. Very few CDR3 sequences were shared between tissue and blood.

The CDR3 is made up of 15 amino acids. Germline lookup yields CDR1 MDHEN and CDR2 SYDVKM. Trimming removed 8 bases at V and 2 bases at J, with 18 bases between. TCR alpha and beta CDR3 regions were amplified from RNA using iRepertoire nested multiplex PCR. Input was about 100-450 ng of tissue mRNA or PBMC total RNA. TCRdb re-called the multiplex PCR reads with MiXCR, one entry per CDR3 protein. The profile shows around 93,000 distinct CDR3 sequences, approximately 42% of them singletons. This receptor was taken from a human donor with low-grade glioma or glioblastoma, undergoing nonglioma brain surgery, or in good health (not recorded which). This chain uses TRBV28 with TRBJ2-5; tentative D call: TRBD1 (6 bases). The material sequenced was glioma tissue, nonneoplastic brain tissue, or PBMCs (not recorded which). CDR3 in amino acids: CASPPCRGGQETQYF. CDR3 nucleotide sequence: TGTGCCAGCCCTCCATGCCGAGGGGGACAAGAGACCCAGTACTTC.